These T cell receptor beta chains were read from a single sample in a study of radiation and T cells in renal cell carcinoma. The data were produced by immunoSEQ multiplex PCR, yet TCRdb's version contains in-frame clones alone and is incomplete. The sample carries about 150,000 clones, about 91% recorded once. Sequencing was performed on blood, taken from a patient whose treatment included radiotherapy and nephrectomy. The receptors stem from a woman between 50 and 59 years old with renal cell carcinoma. Each CDR3 is given with its conserved first and last residue.

V gene: TRBV5-1
CDR3 protein: CASSLVVAGGQKTQYF

V gene: TRBV15
CDR3 protein: CATSYPGTATYEQYF

V gene: TRBV5-1
CDR3 protein: CASSSISSGGGEQFF

V gene: TRBV5-5
CDR3 protein: CASSLRSIPGGYTF

V gene: TRBV11-1
CDR3 protein: CASSSAAGFGYGYTF

V gene: TRBV15
CDR3 protein: CATSRDRQETQYF

V gene: TRBV29-1
CDR3 protein: CSVPPGTGGGYTF

V gene: TRBV6-6
CDR3 protein: CASRKGTGVRNTEAFF

V gene: TRBV11-2
CDR3 protein: CASSLPQPGGYGYTF

V gene: TRBV6-5
CDR3 protein: CASSTRDNPYEQYF

V gene: TRBV18
CDR3 protein: CASSAGYDDTEAFF

V gene: TRBV7-9
CDR3 protein: CASSLTQSNQPQHF

V gene: TRBV2
CDR3 protein: CASRGQPAVNTEAFF

V gene: TRBV18
CDR3 protein: CASSGTGVLFF

V gene: TRBV7-2
CDR3 protein: CASSQRLAGAGETQYF

V gene: TRBV5-5
CDR3 protein: CASSPQGAQNTGELFF

V gene: TRBV12-5
CDR3 protein: CASGLISGGTDTQYF

V gene: TRBV9
CDR3 protein: CASSPSWDTQYF

V gene: TRBV7-8
CDR3 protein: CASSNLAGYNEQFF

V gene: TRBV4-1
CDR3 protein: CASSQGILGGLSTDTQYF

V gene: TRBV11-2
CDR3 protein: CASSHGTILLGEQFF

V gene: TRBV18
CDR3 protein: CASSPYGNTEAFF